This entry is about one T cell receptor (beta chain). Naive CD8 cells lacked CD45RO and underwent positive selection for CCR7, leaving out terminally differentiated effector memory CD45RA+ cells. The sample originates from a study of shared clonotypes between healthy human individuals. Study context: Samples came from two female and a few male donors aged 18 to 49.

Measured with immunoSEQ multiplex PCR; TCRdb has only the in-frame clones, and not every one. The sample carries more than 2 million clones, around 93% recorded once. The CDR3 totals 13 residues. Germline CDR1 is SNHLY and CDR2 is FYNNEI. V lost 11 bases, J lost 6 bases, and 12 bases stayed unmatched. Material: naive CD8+ T cells from PBMCs. This TCR was recovered from a young man in good health. Some clones in this sample may be carry-over from other donors' samples. The J gene is TRBJ2-7, the V gene TRBV2, with TRBD2 matching over 8 bases. CDR3 bases: TGTGCCGTGCCTCGGACTAGCTCTCTCGAGCAGTACTTC. Amino acid sequence: CAVPRTSSLEQYF.